This TCR beta chain derives from a study of pediatric ulcerative colitis (dated by TCRdb to about 2019). About the full investigation: Pancolitis was present in over 5 ulcerative colitis patients and left-sided colitis in two, and histology consistent with ulcerative colitis was found in all of these patients. Using the Pediatric Ulcerative Colitis Activity Index, two patients were classed as having mild disease, several as having moderate disease and three as having acute severe colitis. Nine newly diagnosed, treatment-naive pediatric ulcerative colitis patients and a few non-IBD control children each provided paired blood and rectal samples.

The full study reports these points: A couple of rectal CDR3 clonotypes were detected in all ulcerative colitis patients and were not detected in any of the controls. The healthy control group was small, with only a handful of individuals. Rectal pinch biopsies may have included blood-derived T cells, especially in patients with overt colitis. Features of the rectal repertoire distinguished controls, mild-moderate colitis patients and acute severe colitis patients, and in acute severe colitis rectal diversity was lower because of clonal expansions. Significantly higher autologous blood-rectal clonal overlap was found in ulcerative colitis patients than in controls, which suggested increased T cell trafficking to inflamed tissue. For technical reasons, the blood samples of two patients yielded substantially fewer templates, so those samples were excluded from the blood-rectal overlap analysis. Repertoires were derived from total lymphocyte DNA, so rare subsets such as regulatory T cells may have patterns not reflected.

Through the immunoSEQ TRB Survey service, multiplex V and J primers were used to amplify rearranged CDR3 beta regions from genomic DNA. Survey-level sequencing depth of up to 500,000 reads per sample was used to keep depth equal across samples. Libraries were purified, pooled and sequenced on Illumina technology. On the authors' methods: immunoSEQ online tools were used for productive clonality, sample overlap, pairwise scatters, CDR3 beta length, V/D/J gene usage and productiveness. Alongside Shannon and Simpson indices, calculated diversity was computed as the number of unique rearrangements divided by total templates, multiplied by 100. Z-score normalized data were analyzed by principal component analysis with the R prcomp function and the ggbiplot package. Morisita's index was used to measure clonal overlap between blood and rectum within each subject. The table was pulled from immuneACCESS by TCRdb, which kept in-frame rearrangements only. Such tables lose some clones; where checked, under half of the loss comes from unresolved V genes, and the rest has no known cause. The V and J calls and clone size come from that table; D and trimming were worked out from the DNA. The sample has tens of thousands of clones on record, around 78% of them singletons. Roughly 0.7% of the sample lies in the top ten.

During colonoscopy, one to two pinch biopsies were obtained from the rectum for research purposes. Before the diagnostic colonoscopy, none of the ulcerative colitis patients had been given immunosuppressive medication. Rectal biopsies were digested with proteinase K before DNA isolation. The Wizard kit (Promega) was used to extract genomic DNA from the blood and intestinal samples. The CDR3 runs 14 amino acids, cysteine and phenylalanine included. Of the read, only the CDR3 DNA is kept; its 42 bases are in frame from base 1. Compared with germline, V lacks 3 bases and J lacks 4 bases; bases without a gene match: 6. CDR1 and CDR2, looked up from the germline V gene, are KGHSH and LQKENI. Remarks on this clone: It has no known antigen specificity. No much larger clone is present one base from it, and per-base qualities are unavailable.

This receptor was taken from a boy younger than 18 with moderate ulcerative colitis. Sequencing was done on a sample of gut tissue. Here the chain combines TRBV18 and TRBJ2-7; TRBD1 lines up with 7 middle nucleotides. The CDR3 protein: CASSPTGIAYEQYF. The nucleotide sequence reads TGTGCCAGCTCACCGACAGGGATAGCATACGAGCAGTACTTC.